Following are 7 T cell receptor beta chains from one sample sequenced in a study of cytomegalovirus exposure and HLA in healthy donors (dated by TCRdb to between 2016 and 2019). Libraries came from the immunoSEQ multiplex PCR assay. The multiplex PCR relied on a mix of 60 forward primers for TCR Vbeta segments and 13 reverse primers for TCR Jbeta segments. TCRdb holds this immuneACCESS table with in-frame rearrangements only. Some clones are missing; in checked studies, unresolved V genes explain under half, and the rest has no known cause. Recorded for this sample are roughly 150,000 clones; over 75% of them occurred a single time. The top ten hold 4.8% of the sample. Material for sequencing was PBMCs. All receptors come from a man younger than 40 in good health.

The chain has TRBV19 and TRBJ2-7; TRBD2 matches at 11 bases. The CDR3 has 16 residues. The J segment lost 0 bases and the V segment lost 9 bases, leaving 10 bases of the junction unmatched. CDR1 and CDR2 from the germline V gene are LNHDA and SQIVND (reference sequence). The CDR3 spells CARGTSGGGSSYEQYF. CDR3 DNA sequence: TGTGCCAGAGGGACTAGCGGCGGAGGGAGCTCCTACGAGCAGTACTTC.

The chain employs TRBV15 and TRBJ2-4; 15 bases are a match to TRBD2. Per the germline V gene, CDR1 is LNHNV and CDR2 is YYDKDF (reference sequence). V trimming: 8 bases; J trimming: 7 bases; junction bases outside the gene matches: 9. The CDR3 is made up of 16 amino acids. The CDR3 DNA follows: TGTGCCACCTCCGGGACTAGCGGGAGGACCTGGAACATTCAGTACTTC. Protein product: CATSGTSGRTWNIQYF.

The chain combines TRBV7-3 with TRBJ1-1; D is unclear. V was trimmed by 1 base and J by 3 bases, leaving 27 bases between them. The germline CDR1 and CDR2 sequences are SGHTA and FQGTGA. CDR3 length: 20 residues. The CDR3 is CASSLKPWAPGRVGYTEAFF. The CDR3 DNA follows: TGTGCCAGCAGCTTAAAGCCGTGGGCGCCTGGGAGGGTAGGGTACACTGAAGCTTTCTTT.

This clone was observed once. The rearrangement links TRBV5-1 to TRBJ2-7, with TRBD1 matching 8 bases. The germline V gene has CDR1 SGHRS and CDR2 YFSETQ. With 1 base clipped from V and 3 bases from J, the junction kept 12 bases outside the gene matches. The CDR3 contains 17 residues. CDR3 sequence (DNA): TGCGCCAGCAGCTTGCTCGGGACAGGACGTACAAACTACGAGCAGTACTTC. Translated: CASSLLGTGRTNYEQYF.

The chain has TRBV19 and TRBJ2-6, with 8 bases matching TRBD2. There are 16 residues in the CDR3. Trimming took 3 bases from V and 0 from J; bases not matched to a gene: 1. From germline, CDR1 is LNHDA and CDR2 SQIVND (reference sequence). The CDR3 nucleotides read TGTGCCAGTAGTATCCTAGCGGGCTCTGGGGCCAACGTCCTGACTTTC. Protein product: CASSILAGSGANVLTF. The complete variable domain, with remaining parts taken from reference TRBV19 and TRBJ2-6, reads DGGITQSPKYLFRKEGQNVTLSCEQNLNHDAMYWYRQDPGQGLRLIYYSQIVNDFQKGDIAEGYSVSREKKESFPLTVTSAQKNPTAFYLCASSILAGSGANVLTFGAGSRLTVL.

The genes are TRBV14 and TRBJ2-1; no firm D call. The CDR3 covers 14 residues. Germline V gene sequence: CDR1 SGHDN, CDR2 FVKESK. V lost 3 bases and J lost 0, with 6 bases in between. In nucleotides, the CDR3 is TGTGCCAGCAGCCAGACAAGCTCCTACAATGAGCAGTTCTTC. Protein product: CASSQTSSYNEQFF.

The chain recombines TRBV5-1 with TRBJ2-1; 7 positions agree with TRBD2. Losses at the gene ends were 4 bases for V and 8 bases for J; bases not matched to a gene: 9. CDR3 size: 14 residues. Looked up from germline, CDR1 is SGHRS and CDR2 is YFSETQ. The CDR3 loop reads CASSPGDGGDEQFF. Written as DNA, the CDR3 is TGCGCCAGCAGCCCGGGCGATGGGGGGGATGAGCAGTTCTTC.